This paragraph reports one T cell receptor (beta chain). Antigen specificity is unknown. Looked up from germline, CDR1 is LGHNA and CDR2 is YNFKEQ. The V and J ends lost 5 bases and 7 bases respectively, with 18 bases between them. CDR3 length equals 14 residues. The data derive from a study of cytomegalovirus exposure and HLA in healthy donors. Study-level points and caveats: Exclusion as indistinguishable affected some V segments, including TRBV6-2 and TRBV6-3. Links to common viral pathogens appeared, in a later analysis, for several of the most significant clusters. In an earlier analysis, in roughly 600 donors, most V segments appeared productive either ~87% or ~30% of the time.

The study ran its PCR with 60 Vbeta and 13 Jbeta primers. The data were produced by immunoSEQ multiplex PCR, yet TCRdb's version contains in-frame clones alone and is incomplete. The sample holds 130,000 or so clones, 65% to 80% seen once. The chain links TRBV4-2 to TRBJ2-7; weak D call: TRBD2 (6 bases). The sample consisted of PBMCs. The sequence was obtained from a woman in her thirties or forties in good health and CMV-seropositive. CDR3: CASSDGRGPKEQYF. In DNA, the CDR3 is TGTGCCAGCAGCGACGGGAGAGGGCCAAAAGAGCAGTACTTC.